This T cell receptor beta chain appears in the sequencing data of a study of blood T cell repertoires in COVID-19. Background on the study: The analysed material was cDNA or gDNA that came from T cells, B-cell-depleted T cells, or PBMCs.

Germline V lookup: CDR1 DFQATT, CDR2 SNEGSKA (reference sequence). Trimming pared 5 bases from V and 6 bases from J, leaving 6 bases between. CDR3 length: 10 amino acids. Methods used by the authors: Researchers report that nucleated cell counts were estimated from reference gene primer amplification. Clones were read by immunoSEQ multiplex PCR, and TCRdb kept only the in-frame ones, dropping some. For V, J and clone size, that table is used; D and trimming come from the DNA. The table includes some 220,000 clones, approximately 81% detected once. This chain links TRBV20-1 with TRBJ2-3; D uncertain. The sample consisted of peripheral blood. The clonotype was recovered from a man in his fifties who had recovered from COVID-19. The CDR3 coding sequence is TGCAGTGCTGCGAAGGATACGCAGTATTTT. Translation gives CSAAKDTQYF.